This T cell receptor beta chain was captured in a study of shared clonotypes between healthy human individuals. Whole-study results and caveats: Blood alone was sampled, and tissue repertoires likely differ.

CDR1 is LNHDA, CDR2 SQIVND, per germline (reference sequence). The CDR3 length is 15 residues. V was shortened by 3 bases and J by 0 bases, with 9 bases between the two germline ends. Selected positively for CCR7 and CD45RO-negative, naive CD8 cells excluded terminally differentiated effector memory CD45RA+ cells. Turning to this clone: Its antigen is not known.

The table came from immunoSEQ multiplex PCR; TCRdb's copy has only in-frame clones and leaves some out. The data show roughly 590,000 clones, roughly 95% seen once. The chain recombines TRBV19 with TRBJ1-5; D gene unclear. This TCR derives from a woman aged 25 to 39 in good health. The sequenced sample was naive CD8+ T cells sorted from blood. This chain's CDR3 is CASSMQAASNQPQHF. As DNA, the CDR3 is TGTGCCAGTAGTATGCAGGCGGCTAGCAATCAGCCCCAGCATTTT.